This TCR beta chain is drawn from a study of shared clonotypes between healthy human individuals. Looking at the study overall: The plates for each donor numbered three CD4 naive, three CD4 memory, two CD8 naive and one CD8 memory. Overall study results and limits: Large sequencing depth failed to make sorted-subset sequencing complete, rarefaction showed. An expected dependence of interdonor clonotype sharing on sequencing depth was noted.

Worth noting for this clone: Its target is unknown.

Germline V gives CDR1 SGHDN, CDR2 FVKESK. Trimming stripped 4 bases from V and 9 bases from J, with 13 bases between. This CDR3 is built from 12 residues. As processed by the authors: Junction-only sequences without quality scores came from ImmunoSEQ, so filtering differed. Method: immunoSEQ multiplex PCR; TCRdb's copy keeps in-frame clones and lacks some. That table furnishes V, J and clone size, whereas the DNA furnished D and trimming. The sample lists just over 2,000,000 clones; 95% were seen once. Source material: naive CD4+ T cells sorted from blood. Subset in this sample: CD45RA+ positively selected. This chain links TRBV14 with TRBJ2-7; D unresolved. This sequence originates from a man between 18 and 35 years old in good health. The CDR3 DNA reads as TGTGCCAGCAGCCCCAGTCGTTTTCGGCAGTACTTC. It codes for CASSPSRFRQYF.